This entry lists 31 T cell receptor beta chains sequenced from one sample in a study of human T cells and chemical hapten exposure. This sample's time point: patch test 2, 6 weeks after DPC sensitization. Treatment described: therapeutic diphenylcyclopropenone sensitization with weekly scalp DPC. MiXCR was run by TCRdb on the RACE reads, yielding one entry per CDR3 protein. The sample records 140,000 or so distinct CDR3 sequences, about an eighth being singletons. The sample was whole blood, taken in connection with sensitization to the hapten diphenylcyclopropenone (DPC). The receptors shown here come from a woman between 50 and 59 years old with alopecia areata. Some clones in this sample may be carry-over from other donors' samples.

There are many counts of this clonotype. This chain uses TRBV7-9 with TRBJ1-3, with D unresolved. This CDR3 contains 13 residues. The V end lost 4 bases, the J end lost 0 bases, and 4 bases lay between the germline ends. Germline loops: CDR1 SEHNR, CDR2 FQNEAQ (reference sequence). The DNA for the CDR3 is TGTGCCAGCAGCTGGGACTCTGGAAACACCATATATTTT. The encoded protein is CASSWDSGNTIYF.

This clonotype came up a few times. CDR3 nucleotide sequence: TGCGCCAGCAGCTTGGTGGTCAGGGTTGACTCTGGGGCCAACGTCCTGACTTTC. This encodes CASSLVVRVDSGANVLTF. This chain connects TRBV5-1 to TRBJ2-6, with D possibly being TRBD1 (5 bases). V lost 0 bases and J lost 0, with 13 bases in between. The CDR3 covers 18 residues. Germline CDR1 is SGHRS and CDR2 is YFSETQ.

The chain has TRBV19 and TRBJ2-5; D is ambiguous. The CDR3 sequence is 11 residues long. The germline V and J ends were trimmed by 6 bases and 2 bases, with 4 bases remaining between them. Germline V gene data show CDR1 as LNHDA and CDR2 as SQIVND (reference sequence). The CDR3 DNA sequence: TGTGCCAGTAGGGGACAAGAGACCCAGTACTTC. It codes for CASRGQETQYF.

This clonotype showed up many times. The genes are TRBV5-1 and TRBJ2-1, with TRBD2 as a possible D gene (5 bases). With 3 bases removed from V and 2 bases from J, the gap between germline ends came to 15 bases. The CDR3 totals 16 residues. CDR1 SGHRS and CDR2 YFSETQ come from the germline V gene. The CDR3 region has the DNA TGCGCCAGCAGCTCCCGGGAAATACAACCCTACAATGAGCAGTTCTTC. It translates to CASSSREIQPYNEQFF.

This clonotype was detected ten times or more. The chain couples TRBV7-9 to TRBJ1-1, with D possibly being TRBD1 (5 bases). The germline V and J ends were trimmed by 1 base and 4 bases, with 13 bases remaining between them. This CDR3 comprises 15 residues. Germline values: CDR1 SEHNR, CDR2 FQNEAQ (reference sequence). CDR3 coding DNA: TGTGCCAGCAGCTTAGTGAGGGGTAAAGGCACTGAAGCTTTCTTT. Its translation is CASSLVRGKGTEAFF.

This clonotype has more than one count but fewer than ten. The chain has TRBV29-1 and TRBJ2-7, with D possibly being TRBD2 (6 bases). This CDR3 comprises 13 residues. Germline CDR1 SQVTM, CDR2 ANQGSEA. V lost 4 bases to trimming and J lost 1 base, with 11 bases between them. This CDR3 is CSVGGVRSYEQYF. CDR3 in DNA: TGCAGCGTTGGGGGGGTGCGGTCCTACGAGCAGTACTTC.

DNA for the CDR3: TGTGCCAGCAGCCTCCTGGGACAGTCAGATACGCAGTATTTT. Translation: CASSLLGQSDTQYF. The genes are TRBV7-3 and TRBJ2-3; 7 bases fit TRBD1. CDR1 and CDR2 (germline): SGHTA, FQGTGA. Losses at the gene ends were 5 bases for V and 4 bases for J; bases not matched to a gene: 6. This CDR3 region has 14 residues.

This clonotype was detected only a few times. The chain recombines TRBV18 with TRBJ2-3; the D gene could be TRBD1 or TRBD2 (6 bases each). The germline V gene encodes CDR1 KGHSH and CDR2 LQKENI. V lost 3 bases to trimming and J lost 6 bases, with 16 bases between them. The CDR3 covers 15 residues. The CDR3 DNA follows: TGTGCCAGCTCACCGTCGGGGGCGCAGGGGGATACGCAGTATTTT. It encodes CASSPSGAQGDTQYF.

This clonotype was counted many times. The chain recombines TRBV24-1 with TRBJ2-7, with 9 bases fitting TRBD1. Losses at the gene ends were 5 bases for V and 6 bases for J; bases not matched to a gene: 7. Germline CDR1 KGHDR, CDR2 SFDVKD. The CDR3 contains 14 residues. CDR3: CATSGGTGPAEQYF. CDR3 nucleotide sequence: TGTGCCACCAGTGGAGGGACAGGGCCGGCCGAGCAGTACTTC.

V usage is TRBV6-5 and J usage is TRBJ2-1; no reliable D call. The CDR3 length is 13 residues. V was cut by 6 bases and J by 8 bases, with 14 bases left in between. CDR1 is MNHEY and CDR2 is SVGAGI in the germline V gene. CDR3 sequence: CASSSNSAHEQFF. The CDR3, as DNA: TGTGCCAGCAGCTCCAACTCGGCACATGAGCAGTTCTTC.

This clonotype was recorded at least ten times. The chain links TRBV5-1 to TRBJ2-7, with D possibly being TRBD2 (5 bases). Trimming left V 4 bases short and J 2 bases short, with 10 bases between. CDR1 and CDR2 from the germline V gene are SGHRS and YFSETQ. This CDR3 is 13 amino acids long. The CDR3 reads CASSPEGTYEQYF. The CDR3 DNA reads TGCGCCAGCAGCCCTGAGGGTACCTACGAGCAGTACTTC.

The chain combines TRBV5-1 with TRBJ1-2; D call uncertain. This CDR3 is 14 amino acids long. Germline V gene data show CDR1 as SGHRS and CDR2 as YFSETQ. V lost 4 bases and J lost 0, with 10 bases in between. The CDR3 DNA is TGCGCCAGCAGCCCCTCCTCAGCTAACTATGGCTACACCTTC. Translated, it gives CASSPSSANYGYTF.

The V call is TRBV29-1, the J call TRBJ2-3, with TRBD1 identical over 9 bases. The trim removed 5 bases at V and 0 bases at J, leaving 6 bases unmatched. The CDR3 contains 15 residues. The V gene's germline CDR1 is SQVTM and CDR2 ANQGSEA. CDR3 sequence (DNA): TGCAGCGTTCGACAGGGGGTTACTAGCACAGATACGCAGTATTTT. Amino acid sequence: CSVRQGVTSTDTQYF.

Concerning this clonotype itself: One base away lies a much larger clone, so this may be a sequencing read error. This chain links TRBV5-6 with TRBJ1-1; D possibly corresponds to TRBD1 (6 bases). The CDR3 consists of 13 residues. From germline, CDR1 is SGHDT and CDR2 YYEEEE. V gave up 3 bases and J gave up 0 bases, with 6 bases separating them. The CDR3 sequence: CASSWTVNTEAFF. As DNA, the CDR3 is TGTGCCAGCAGCTGGACAGTGAACACTGAAGCTTTCTTT. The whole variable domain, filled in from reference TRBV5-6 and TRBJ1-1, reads DAGVTQSPTHLIKTRGQQVTLRCSPKSGHDTVSWYQQALGQGPQFIFQYYEEEERQRGNFPDRFSGHQFPNYSSELNVNALLLGDSALYLCASSWTVNTEAFFGQGTRLTVV.

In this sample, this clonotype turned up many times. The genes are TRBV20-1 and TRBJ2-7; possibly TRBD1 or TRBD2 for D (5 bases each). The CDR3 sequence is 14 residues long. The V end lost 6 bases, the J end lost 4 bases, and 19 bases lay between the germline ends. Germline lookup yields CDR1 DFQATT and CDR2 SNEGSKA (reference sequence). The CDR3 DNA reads TGCAGTGCCCCTACTCCGGGACGCATTTACGAGCAGTACTTC. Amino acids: CSAPTPGRIYEQYF.

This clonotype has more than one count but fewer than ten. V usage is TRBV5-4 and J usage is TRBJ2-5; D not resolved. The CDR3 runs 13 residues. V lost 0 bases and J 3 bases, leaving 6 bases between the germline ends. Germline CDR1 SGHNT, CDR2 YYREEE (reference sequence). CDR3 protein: CASSLVGKETQYF. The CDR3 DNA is TGTGCCAGCAGCTTGGTAGGGAAAGAGACCCAGTACTTC.

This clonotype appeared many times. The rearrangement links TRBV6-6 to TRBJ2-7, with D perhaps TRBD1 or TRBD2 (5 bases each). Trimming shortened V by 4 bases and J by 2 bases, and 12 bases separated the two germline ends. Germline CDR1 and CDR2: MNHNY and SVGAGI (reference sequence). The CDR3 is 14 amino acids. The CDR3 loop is CASSLGVLPYEQYF. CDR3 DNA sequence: TGTGCCAGCAGTTTGGGGGTCCTACCCTACGAGCAGTACTTC.

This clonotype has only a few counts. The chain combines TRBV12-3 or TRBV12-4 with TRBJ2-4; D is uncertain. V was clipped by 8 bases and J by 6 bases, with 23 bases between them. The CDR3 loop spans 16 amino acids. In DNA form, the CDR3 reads TGTGCCAGCGGGCTATCGGGCGGCTCGTGGGTAAACATTCAGTACTTC. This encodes CASGLSGGSWVNIQYF.

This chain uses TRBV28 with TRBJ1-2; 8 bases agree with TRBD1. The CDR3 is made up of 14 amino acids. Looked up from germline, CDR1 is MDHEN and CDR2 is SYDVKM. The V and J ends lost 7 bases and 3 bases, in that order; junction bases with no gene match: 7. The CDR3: CASKSRQGYYGYTF. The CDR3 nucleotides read TGTGCCAGCAAATCCCGACAGGGGTACTATGGCTACACCTTC.

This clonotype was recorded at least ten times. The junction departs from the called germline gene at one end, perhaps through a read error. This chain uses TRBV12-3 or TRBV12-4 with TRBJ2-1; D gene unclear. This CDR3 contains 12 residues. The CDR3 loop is CASSLVYNEQFF. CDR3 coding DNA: TGTGCCAGCAGCTTAGTATACAATGAGCAGTTCTTC.

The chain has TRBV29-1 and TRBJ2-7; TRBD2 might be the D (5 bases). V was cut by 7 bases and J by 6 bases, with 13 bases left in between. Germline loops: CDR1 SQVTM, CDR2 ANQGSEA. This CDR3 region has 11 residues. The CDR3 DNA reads TGCAGCGGGAAGGTACGGGGCGAGCAGTACTTC. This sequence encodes CSGKVRGEQYF.

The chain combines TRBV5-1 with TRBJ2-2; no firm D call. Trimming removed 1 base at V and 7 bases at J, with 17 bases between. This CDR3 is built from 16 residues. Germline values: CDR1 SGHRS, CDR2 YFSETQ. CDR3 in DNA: TGCGCCAGCAGCTTGACATCCCTCATCCGCGGCGGGGAGCTGTTTTTT. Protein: CASSLTSLIRGGELFF. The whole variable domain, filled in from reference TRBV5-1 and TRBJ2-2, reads KAGVTQTPRYLIKTRGQQVTLSCSPISGHRSVSWYQQTPGQGLQFLFEYFSETQRNKGNFPGRFSGRQFSNSRSEMNVSTLELGDSALYLCASSLTSLIRGGELFFGEGSRLTVL.

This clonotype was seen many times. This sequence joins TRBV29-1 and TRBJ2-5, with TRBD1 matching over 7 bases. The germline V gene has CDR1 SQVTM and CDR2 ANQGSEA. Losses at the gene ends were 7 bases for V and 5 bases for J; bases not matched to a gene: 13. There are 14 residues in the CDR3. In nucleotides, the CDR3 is TGCAGCGCCGAAACCGGGACAGCTGGGGAGACCCAGTACTTC. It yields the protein CSAETGTAGETQYF.

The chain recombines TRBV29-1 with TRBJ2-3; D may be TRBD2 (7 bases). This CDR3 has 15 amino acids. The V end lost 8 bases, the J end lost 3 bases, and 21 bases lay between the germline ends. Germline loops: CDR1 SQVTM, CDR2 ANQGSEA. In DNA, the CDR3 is TGCAGCTTCCAAGGGGGGAGGGCCGGTACAGATACGCAGTATTTT. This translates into CSFQGGRAGTDTQYF.

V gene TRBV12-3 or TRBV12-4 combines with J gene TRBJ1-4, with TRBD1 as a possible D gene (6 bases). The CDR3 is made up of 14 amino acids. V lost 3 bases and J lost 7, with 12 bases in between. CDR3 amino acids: CASSLGQGSEKLFF. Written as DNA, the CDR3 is TGTGCCAGCAGTTTGGGGCAGGGGAGTGAAAAACTGTTTTTT.

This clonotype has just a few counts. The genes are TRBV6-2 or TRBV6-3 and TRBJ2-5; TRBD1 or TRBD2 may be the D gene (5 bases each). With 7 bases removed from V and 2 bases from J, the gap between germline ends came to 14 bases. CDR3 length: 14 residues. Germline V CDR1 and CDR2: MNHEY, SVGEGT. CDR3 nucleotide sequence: TGTGCCAGCACCCTCTTTGGGGGACAAGAGACCCAGTACTTC. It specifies CASTLFGGQETQYF.

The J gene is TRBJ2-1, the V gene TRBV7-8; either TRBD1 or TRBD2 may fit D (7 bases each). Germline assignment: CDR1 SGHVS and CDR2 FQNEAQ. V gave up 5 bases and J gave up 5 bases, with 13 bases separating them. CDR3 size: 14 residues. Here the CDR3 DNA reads TGTGCCAGCAGCCGACAGGGAGGGAACAATGAGCAGTTCTTC. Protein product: CASSRQGGNNEQFF.

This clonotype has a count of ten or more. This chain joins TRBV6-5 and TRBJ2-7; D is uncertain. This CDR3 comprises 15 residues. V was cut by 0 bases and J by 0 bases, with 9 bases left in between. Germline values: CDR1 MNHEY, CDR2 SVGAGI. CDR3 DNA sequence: TGTGCCAGCAGTTACTCGTCCCGTACCTCCTACGAGCAGTACTTC. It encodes CASSYSSRTSYEQYF.

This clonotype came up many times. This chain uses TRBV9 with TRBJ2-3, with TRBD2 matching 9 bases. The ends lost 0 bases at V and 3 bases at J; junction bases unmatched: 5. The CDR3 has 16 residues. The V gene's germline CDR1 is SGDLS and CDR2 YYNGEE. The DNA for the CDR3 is TGTGCCAGCAGCGTAGAAAGCGGGAGGACGACAGATACGCAGTATTTT. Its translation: CASSVESGRTTDTQYF.

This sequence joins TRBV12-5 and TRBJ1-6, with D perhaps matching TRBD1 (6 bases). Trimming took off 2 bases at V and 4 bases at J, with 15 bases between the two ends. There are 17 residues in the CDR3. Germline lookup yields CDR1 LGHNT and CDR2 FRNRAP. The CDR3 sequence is CASGLTQTGVYNSPLHF. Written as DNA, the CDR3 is TGTGCTAGTGGTTTGACCCAGACAGGTGTATATAATTCACCCCTCCACTTT.

Here the CDR3 DNA reads TGTGCCAGCAGCGTAGTAGTTGGCCCCGGGGAGCTGTTTTTT. Translated, it gives CASSVVVGPGELFF. The V gene is TRBV9, the J gene TRBJ2-2; D remains ambiguous. There are 14 residues in the CDR3. Germline V gives CDR1 SGDLS, CDR2 YYNGEE. V shed 0 bases and J shed 6 bases, with 9 bases lying between them. Complete variable domain (other parts from reference TRBV9 and TRBJ2-2): DSGVTQTPKHLITATGQRVTLRCSPRSGDLSVYWYQQSLDQGLQFLIQYYNGEERAKGNILERFSAQQFPDLHSELNLSSLELGDSALYFCASSVVVGPGELFFGEGSRLTVL.